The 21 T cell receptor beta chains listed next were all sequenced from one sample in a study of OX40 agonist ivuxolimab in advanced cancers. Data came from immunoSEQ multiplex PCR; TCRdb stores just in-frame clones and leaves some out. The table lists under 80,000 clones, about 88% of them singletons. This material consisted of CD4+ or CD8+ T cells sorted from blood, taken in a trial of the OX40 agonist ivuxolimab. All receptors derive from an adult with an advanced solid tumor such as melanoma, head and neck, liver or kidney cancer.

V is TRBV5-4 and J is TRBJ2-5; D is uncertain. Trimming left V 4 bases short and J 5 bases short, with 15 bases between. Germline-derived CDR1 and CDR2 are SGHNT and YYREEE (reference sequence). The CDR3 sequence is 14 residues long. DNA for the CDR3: TGTGCCAGCAGCCCGGAGAGGATGTGGGAGACCCAGTACTTC. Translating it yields CASSPERMWETQYF.

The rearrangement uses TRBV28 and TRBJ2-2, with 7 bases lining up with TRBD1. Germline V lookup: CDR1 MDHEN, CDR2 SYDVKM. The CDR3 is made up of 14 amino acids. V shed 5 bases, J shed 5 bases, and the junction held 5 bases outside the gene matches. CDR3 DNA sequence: TGTGCCAGCAGTCCCGGGACAGAGACCGGGGAGCTGTTTTTT. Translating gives CASSPGTETGELFF.

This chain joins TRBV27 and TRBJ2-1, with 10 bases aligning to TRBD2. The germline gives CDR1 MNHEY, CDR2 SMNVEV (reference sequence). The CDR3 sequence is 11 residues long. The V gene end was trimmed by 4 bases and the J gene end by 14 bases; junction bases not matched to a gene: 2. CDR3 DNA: TGTGCCAGCAGTTACGGGACTAGCGAGTTCTTC. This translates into CASSYGTSEFF.

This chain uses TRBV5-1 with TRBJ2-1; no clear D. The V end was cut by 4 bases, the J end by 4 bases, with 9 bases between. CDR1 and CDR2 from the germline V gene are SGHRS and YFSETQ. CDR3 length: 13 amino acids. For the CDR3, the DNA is TGCGCCAGCAGCCCCGAAAGATACAATGAGCAGTTCTTC. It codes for CASSPERYNEQFF.

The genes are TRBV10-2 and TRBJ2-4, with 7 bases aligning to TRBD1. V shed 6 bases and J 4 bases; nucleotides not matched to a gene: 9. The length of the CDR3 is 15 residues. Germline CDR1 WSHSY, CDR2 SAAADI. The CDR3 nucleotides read TGCGCCAGCAGCCCGGTCGGGACAGCAAAAAACATTCAGTACTTC. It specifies CASSPVGTAKNIQYF.

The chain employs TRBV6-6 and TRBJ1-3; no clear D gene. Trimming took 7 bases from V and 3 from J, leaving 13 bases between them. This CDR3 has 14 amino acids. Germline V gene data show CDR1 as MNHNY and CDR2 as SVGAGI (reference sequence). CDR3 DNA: TGTGCCAGCACCCAAGACAACCTTGGAAACACCATATATTTT. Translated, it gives CASTQDNLGNTIYF.

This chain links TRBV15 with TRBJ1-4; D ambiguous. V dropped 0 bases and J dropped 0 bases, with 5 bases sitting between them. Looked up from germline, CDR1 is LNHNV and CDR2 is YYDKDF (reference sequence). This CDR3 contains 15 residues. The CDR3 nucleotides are TGTGCCACCAGCAGAGAGGAGTCAACTAATGAAAAACTGTTTTTT. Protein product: CATSREESTNEKLFF.

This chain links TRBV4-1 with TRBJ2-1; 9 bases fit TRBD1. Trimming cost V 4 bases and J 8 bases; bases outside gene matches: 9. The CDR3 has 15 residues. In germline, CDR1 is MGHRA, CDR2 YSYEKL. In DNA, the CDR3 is TGCGCCAGCAGCCCGGGACAGGGCGAGCGCGATGAGCAGTTCTTC. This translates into CASSPGQGERDEQFF.

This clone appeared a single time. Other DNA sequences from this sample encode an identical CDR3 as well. This CDR3 is CASRTGGLAYEQYF. CDR3 nucleotide sequence: TGTGCCAGCAGAACAGGGGGCCTCGCCTACGAGCAGTACTTC. This chain links TRBV27 with TRBJ2-7; 9 bases align to TRBD1. With 6 bases clipped from V and 2 bases from J, the junction kept 5 bases outside the gene matches. CDR3 size: 14 residues. Germline assignment: CDR1 MNHEY and CDR2 SMNVEV (reference sequence).

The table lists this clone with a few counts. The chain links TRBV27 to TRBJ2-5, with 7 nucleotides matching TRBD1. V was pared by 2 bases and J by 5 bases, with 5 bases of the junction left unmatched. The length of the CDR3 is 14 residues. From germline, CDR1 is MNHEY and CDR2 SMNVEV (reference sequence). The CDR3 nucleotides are TGTGCCAGCAGTTTAGGGGCAGGGGGTGAGACCCAGTACTTC. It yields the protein CASSLGAGGETQYF.

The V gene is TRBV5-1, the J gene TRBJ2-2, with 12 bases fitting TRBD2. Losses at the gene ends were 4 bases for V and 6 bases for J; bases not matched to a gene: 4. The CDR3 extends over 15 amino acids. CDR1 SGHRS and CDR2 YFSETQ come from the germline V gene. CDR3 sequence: CASSPSGRASGELFF. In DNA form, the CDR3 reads TGCGCCAGCAGCCCTAGCGGGAGGGCCTCCGGGGAGCTGTTTTTT.

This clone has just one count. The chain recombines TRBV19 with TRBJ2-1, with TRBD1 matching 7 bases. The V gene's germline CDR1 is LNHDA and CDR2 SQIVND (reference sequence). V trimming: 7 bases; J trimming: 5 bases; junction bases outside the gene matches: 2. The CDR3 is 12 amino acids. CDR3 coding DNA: TGTGCCAGTACCACAGGGGACAATGAGCAGTTCTTC. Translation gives CASTTGDNEQFF.

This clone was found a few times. The CDR3 protein is CASSLGEWTEYEQYF. The DNA of the CDR3 is TGTGCCAGCAGCTTAGGGGAATGGACGGAATACGAGCAGTACTTC. The chain has TRBV11-2 and TRBJ2-7, with no clear D. There are 15 residues in the CDR3. V was trimmed by 1 base and J by 4 bases, leaving 14 bases between them. Germline CDR1 reads SGHAT; CDR2 reads FQNNGV.

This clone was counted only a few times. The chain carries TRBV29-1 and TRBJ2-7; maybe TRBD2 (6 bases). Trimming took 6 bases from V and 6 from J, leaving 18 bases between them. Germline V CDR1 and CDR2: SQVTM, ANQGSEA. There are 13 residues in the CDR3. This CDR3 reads CSVSSGEDGEQYF. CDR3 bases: TGCAGCGTCAGTTCGGGGGAGGATGGCGAGCAGTACTTC.

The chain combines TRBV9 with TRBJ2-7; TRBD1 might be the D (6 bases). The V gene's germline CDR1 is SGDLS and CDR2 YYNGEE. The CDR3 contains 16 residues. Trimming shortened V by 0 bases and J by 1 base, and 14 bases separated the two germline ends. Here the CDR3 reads CASSVVSGTPSYEQYF. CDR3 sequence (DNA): TGTGCCAGCAGCGTAGTTTCCGGGACACCATCCTACGAGCAGTACTTC. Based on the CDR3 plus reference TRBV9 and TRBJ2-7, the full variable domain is DSGVTQTPKHLITATGQRVTLRCSPRSGDLSVYWYQQSLDQGLQFLIQYYNGEERAKGNILERFSAQQFPDLHSELNLSSLELGDSALYFCASSVVSGTPSYEQYFGPGTRLTVT.

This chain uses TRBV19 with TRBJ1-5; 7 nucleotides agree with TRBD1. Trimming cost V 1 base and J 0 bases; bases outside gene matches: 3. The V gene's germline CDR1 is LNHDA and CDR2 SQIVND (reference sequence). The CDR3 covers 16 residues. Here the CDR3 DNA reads TGTGCCAGTAGTATAGGGGGACAGTTTAGCAATCAGCCCCAGCATTTT. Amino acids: CASSIGGQFSNQPQHF. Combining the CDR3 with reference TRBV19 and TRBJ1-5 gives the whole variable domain DGGITQSPKYLFRKEGQNVTLSCEQNLNHDAMYWYRQDPGQGLRLIYYSQIVNDFQKGDIAEGYSVSREKKESFPLTVTSAQKNPTAFYLCASSIGGQFSNQPQHFGDGTRLSIL.

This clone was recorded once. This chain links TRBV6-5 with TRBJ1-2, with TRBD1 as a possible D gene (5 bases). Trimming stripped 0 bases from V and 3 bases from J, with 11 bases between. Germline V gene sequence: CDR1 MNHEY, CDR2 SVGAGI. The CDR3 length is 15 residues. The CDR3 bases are TGTGCCAGCAGTTACTCGGCAGGGTCTCACTATGGCTACACCTTC. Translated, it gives CASSYSAGSHYGYTF.

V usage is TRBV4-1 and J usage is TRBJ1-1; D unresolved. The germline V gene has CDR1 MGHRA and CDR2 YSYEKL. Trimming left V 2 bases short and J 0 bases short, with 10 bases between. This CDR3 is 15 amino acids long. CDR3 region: CASSQTGSMNTEAFF. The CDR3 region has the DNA TGCGCCAGCAGCCAAACGGGAAGCATGAACACTGAAGCTTTCTTT.

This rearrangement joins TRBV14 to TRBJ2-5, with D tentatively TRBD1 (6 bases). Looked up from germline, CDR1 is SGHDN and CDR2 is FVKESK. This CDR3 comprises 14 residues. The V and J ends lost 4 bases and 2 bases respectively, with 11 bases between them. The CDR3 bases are TGTGCCAGCAGCCTTTCAAGGGGGCAAGAGACCCAGTACTTC. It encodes CASSLSRGQETQYF.

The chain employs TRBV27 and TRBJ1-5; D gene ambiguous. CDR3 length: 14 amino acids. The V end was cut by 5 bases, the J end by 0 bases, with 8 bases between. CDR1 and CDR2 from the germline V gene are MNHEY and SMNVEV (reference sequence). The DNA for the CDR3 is TGTGCCAGCAGTCCGATGGATAGCAATCAGCCCCAGCATTTT. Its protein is CASSPMDSNQPQHF.

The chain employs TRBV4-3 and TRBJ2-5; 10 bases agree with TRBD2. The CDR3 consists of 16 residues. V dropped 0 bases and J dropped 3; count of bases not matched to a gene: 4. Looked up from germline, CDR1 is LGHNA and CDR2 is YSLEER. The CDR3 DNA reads TGCGCCAGCAGCCAAGATTGGCTAGCGGGAGAAGAGACCCAGTACTTC. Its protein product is CASSQDWLAGEETQYF.